The 7 T cell receptor beta chains presented below share a single source sample, sequenced in a study of T cell repertoires in cytomegalovirus infection. No cognate antigen is known for these TCRs. MiXCR, run by TCRdb on the reads, gives a single entry per CDR3 protein. Of about 60,000 distinct CDR3 sequences listed, 20% are singletons. The sequencing here drew on CD8+ T cells from cultured PBMCs, taken from culture after CMV antigen stimulation. The receptors shown here come from a human donor in good health (CMV status not recorded). Some clones in this sample may be carry-over from other donors' samples.

This clonotype was detected ten times or more. This chain connects TRBV6-5 to TRBJ2-1; 7 bases fit TRBD2. The CDR3 is made up of 14 amino acids. The V gene end was trimmed by 0 bases and the J gene end by 13 bases; junction bases not matched to a gene: 9. Per germline, CDR1 MNHEY and CDR2 SVGAGI. CDR3 nucleotides: TGTGCCAGCAGTTACTCGGGGGAGGGTGACGACCAGTTCTTC. Protein product: CASSYSGEGDDQFF.

This clonotype was seen ten or more times. The chain couples TRBV28 to TRBJ1-4, with no clear D. V lost 5 bases to trimming and J lost 0 bases, with 10 bases between them. CDR1 and CDR2 (germline): MDHEN, SYDVKM. The CDR3 is made up of 15 amino acids. The CDR3 is CASSQYGSTNEKLFF. CDR3 coding DNA: TGTGCCAGCAGTCAGTACGGTTCAACTAATGAAAAACTGTTTTTT. The full variable domain, rest sourced from reference TRBV28 and TRBJ1-4, is DVKVTQSSRYLVKRTGEKVFLECVQDMDHENMFWYRQDPGLGLRLIYFSYDVKMKEKGDIPEGYSVSREKKERFSLILESASTNQTSMYLCASSQYGSTNEKLFFGSGTQLSVL.

This clonotype turned up a few times. The gene calls are TRBV28 and TRBJ1-1; D possibly corresponds to TRBD1 (5 bases). V lost 3 bases and J 1 base, leaving 9 bases between the germline ends. This CDR3 is 14 amino acids long. CDR1 and CDR2 (germline): MDHEN, SYDVKM. CDR3 loop: CASSFVRGNTEAFF. The CDR3 DNA sequence: TGTGCCAGCAGTTTTGTTAGGGGGAACACTGAAGCTTTCTTT. The variable domain in full, completed from reference TRBV28 and TRBJ1-1, reads DVKVTQSSRYLVKRTGEKVFLECVQDMDHENMFWYRQDPGLGLRLIYFSYDVKMKEKGDIPEGYSVSREKKERFSLILESASTNQTSMYLCASSFVRGNTEAFFGQGTRLTVV.

The chain combines TRBV5-6 with TRBJ2-3; D remains ambiguous. The CDR3 length is 14 residues. Germline CDR1 SGHDT, CDR2 YYEEEE. Trimming left V 0 bases short and J 5 bases short, with 10 bases between. CDR3 sequence: CASSLVSGVDTQYF. The CDR3 region has the DNA TGTGCCAGCAGCTTGGTCTCAGGCGTAGATACGCAGTATTTT.

This clonotype is a singleton in its sample. The gene calls are TRBV7-2 and TRBJ2-5; 13 positions agree with TRBD2. Germline CDR1 reads SGHTA; CDR2 reads FQGNSA. This CDR3 region has 16 residues. Trimming took 4 bases from V and 6 from J; bases not matched to a gene: 8. CDR3 nucleotide sequence: TGTGCCAGCAGCTCGGTACTAGCGGGGGGGCTAAAGACCCAGTACTTC. It translates to CASSSVLAGGLKTQYF.

The CDR3 loop reads CASSGRQGVNEKLFF. Here the CDR3 DNA reads TGTGCCAGCAGCGGCCGACAGGGGGTTAATGAAAAACTGTTTTTT. V and J are TRBV7-2 and TRBJ1-4; 9 bases map to TRBD1. The CDR3 sequence is 15 residues long. V dropped 5 bases and J dropped 4; count of bases not matched to a gene: 5. From germline, CDR1 is SGHTA and CDR2 FQGNSA.

The chain couples TRBV6-5 to TRBJ2-2, with no clear D. This CDR3 has 13 residues. Looked up from germline, CDR1 is MNHEY and CDR2 is SVGAGI. The ends were cut back, 1 base at V and 6 bases at J, with 6 bases in the middle. Written as DNA, the CDR3 is TGTGCCAGCAGTTACTTAGGATCCGGGGAGCTGTTTTTT. This sequence encodes CASSYLGSGELFF.